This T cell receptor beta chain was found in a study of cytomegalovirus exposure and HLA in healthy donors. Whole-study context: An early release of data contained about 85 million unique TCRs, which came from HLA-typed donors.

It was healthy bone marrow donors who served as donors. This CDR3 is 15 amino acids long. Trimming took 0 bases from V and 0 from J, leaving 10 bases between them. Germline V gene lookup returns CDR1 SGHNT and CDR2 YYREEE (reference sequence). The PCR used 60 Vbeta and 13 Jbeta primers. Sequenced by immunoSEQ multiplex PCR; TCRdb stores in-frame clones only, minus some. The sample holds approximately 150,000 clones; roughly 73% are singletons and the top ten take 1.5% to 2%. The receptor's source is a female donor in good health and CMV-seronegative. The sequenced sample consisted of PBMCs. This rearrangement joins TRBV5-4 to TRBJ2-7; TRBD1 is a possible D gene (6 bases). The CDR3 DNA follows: TGTGCCAGCAGCTTGGTAGGGGACAACTCCTACGAGCAGTACTTC. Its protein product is CASSLVGDNSYEQYF.